One sample yielded the 23 T cell receptor beta chains listed below, sequenced in a study of T cells in Graves' hyperthyroidism and ophthalmopathy. It was RNA transcripts that yielded the amplified TCR beta CDR3 regions. A set of HTBI primers served as the primers for a first-round RT-PCR of the TCR CDR3. TCRdb reprocessed the multiplex PCR reads with MiXCR, giving one entry per CDR3 protein. In the table there are some 800,000 distinct CDR3 sequences, over 35% of which are singletons. Sequenced input: blood. Receptors were obtained from a man between 18 and 35 years old with Graves' hyperthyroidism.

This clonotype was counted a few times. The chain recombines TRBV7-2 with TRBJ2-7, with TRBD1 matching 9 bases. The CDR3 is 16 residues long. Germline trimming cut 4 bases from V and 0 bases from J; bases unmatched to any gene: 7. The germline V gene encodes CDR1 SGHTA and CDR2 FQGNSA. CDR3 sequence reads: CASSSWDRAHSYEQYF. The CDR3 nucleotides read TGTGCCAGCAGCTCTTGGGACAGGGCGCACTCCTACGAGCAGTACTTC. The complete variable domain, with remaining parts taken from reference TRBV7-2 and TRBJ2-7, reads GAGVSQSPSNKVTEKGKDVELRCDPISGHTALYWYRQSLGQGLEFLIYFQGNSAPDKSGLPSDRFSAERTGGSVSTLTIQRTQQEDSAVYLCASSSWDRAHSYEQYFGPGTRLTVT.

Worth noting for this clonotype: This could be a read error, since a much larger clone is one nucleotide away. The rearrangement links TRBV10-3 to TRBJ1-2; tentatively, D is TRBD1 (6 bases). The CDR3 consists of 13 residues. Trimming took 1 base from V and 8 from J, leaving 11 bases between them. Germline-derived CDR1 and CDR2 are ENHRY and SYGVKD. This CDR3 reads CAISELDRWGYTF. The CDR3 DNA reads TGTGCCATCAGTGAGTTGGACAGATGGGGCTACACCTTC.

Points on this clonotype: One end of the junction fails to match germline, which may point to a read error. The chain has TRBV6-5 and TRBJ1-5; no clear D gene. This CDR3 contains 15 residues. The germline gives CDR1 MNHEY, CDR2 SVGAGI. This chain's CDR3 is CAISYSLQSNQPQHF. As DNA, the CDR3 is TGTGCCATCAGTTACTCGCTCCAGAGCAATCAGCCCCAGCATTTT.

This clonotype was observed a handful of times. This chain uses TRBV13 with TRBJ1-2; D might be TRBD1 (5 bases). The CDR3 consists of 13 residues. V was pared by 6 bases and J by 9 bases, with 17 bases between. Germline values: CDR1 PRHDT, CDR2 FYEKMQ (reference sequence). The CDR3 sequence is CASSRQPDECYTF. For the CDR3, the DNA is TGTGCCAGCAGTCGACAGCCCGATGAGTGCTACACCTTC. The whole variable domain, filled in from reference TRBV13 and TRBJ1-2, reads AAGVIQSPRHLIKEKRETATLKCYPIPRHDTVYWYQQGPGQDPQFLISFYEKMQSDKGSIPDRFSAQQFSDYHSELNMSSLELGDSALYFCASSRQPDECYTFGSGTRLTVV.

With regard to this clonotype: The junction shows a germline mismatch at one end, possibly a read error. The CDR3 loop is CASSQDGRASYNSSLHF. The CDR3 bases are TGCGCCAGCAGCCAAGACGGGCGGGCCTCCTATAATTCATCCCTCCACTTT. V and J are TRBV4-3 and TRBJ1-6; D remains unclear. CDR3 length: 17 amino acids. Germline V gene sequence: CDR1 LGHNA, CDR2 YSLEER.

This clonotype is a singleton in its sample. At one boundary the junction diverges from the germline segment, which might be a read error. This chain connects TRBV7-2 to TRBJ2-5; TRBD2 matches at 8 bases. The CDR3 covers 15 residues. The germline V gene has CDR1 SGHTA and CDR2 FQGNSA. The CDR3 DNA reads as TGTGCCAGCAGTCCGACTAGCGTGAACCAAGAGGCCCAGTACTTC. Translating it yields CASSPTSVNQEAQYF.

This clonotype was found many times. The chain employs TRBV19 and TRBJ1-5; 10 bases line up with TRBD1. J lost 6 bases, V lost 8 bases, and 13 bases had no gene match. This CDR3 is built from 16 residues. The V gene's germline CDR1 is LNHDA and CDR2 SQIVND (reference sequence). The CDR3 loop is CASSIFAGTGAQPQHF. CDR3 in DNA: TGTGCCAGTTCAATTTTCGCCGGGACAGGGGCTCAGCCCCAGCATTTT.

This clonotype was seen only once. Relative to the germline gene, one junction end is altered; a read error may explain this. The chain links TRBV9 to TRBJ2-2; 10 nucleotides line up with TRBD2. CDR1 and CDR2 (germline): SGDLS, YYNGEE. The CDR3 consists of 18 residues. The CDR3 protein is CASSPPPGTSVNTRELFF. CDR3 DNA sequence: TGTGCCAGCAGCCCCCCCCCGGGGACTAGCGTAAACACCAGGGAGCTGTTTTTT.

This clonotype was recorded a few times. CDR3 sequence: CASSRTYSGSPLHF. Here the CDR3 DNA reads TGTGCCAGCAGTAGGACCTATTCGGGTTCACCCCTCCACTTT. The chain uses TRBV6-5 and TRBJ1-6; the D is unclear. The germline gives CDR1 MNHEY, CDR2 SVGAGI. V lost 5 bases and J 9 bases, leaving 14 bases between the germline ends. CDR3 length: 14 residues.

Ten or more counts support this clonotype. The chain couples TRBV29-1 to TRBJ2-5, with 14 positions matching TRBD2. With V trimmed by 6 bases and J by 1 base, 4 bases remained unmatched. The length of the CDR3 is 15 residues. Germline V gene lookup returns CDR1 SQVTM and CDR2 ANQGSEA. The CDR3 here is CSVTGTSGGQETQYF. The DNA for the CDR3 is TGCAGCGTAACTGGGACTAGCGGGGGCCAAGAGACCCAGTACTTC.

V and J are TRBV7-8 and TRBJ1-3, with 8 bases that match TRBD1. Germline V CDR1 and CDR2: SGHVS, FQNEAQ. Trimming took 4 bases from V and 4 from J; bases not matched to a gene: 9. This CDR3 is built from 16 residues. The CDR3 region is CASSSHMTGVGNTIYF. The CDR3 DNA reads as TGTGCCAGCAGCTCCCACATGACAGGGGTGGGAAACACCATATATTTT.

This clonotype was recorded a few times. The chain employs TRBV14 and TRBJ2-7, with D possibly being TRBD1 or TRBD2 (6 bases each). Deletions cut 8 bases from V and 5 bases from J, with 19 bases between. The CDR3 is 14 residues long. CDR1 and CDR2 from the germline V gene are SGHDN and FVKESK. The CDR3 loop reads CASSQWGALDEQYF. DNA for the CDR3: TGTGCCAGCTCTCAGTGGGGGGCTTTGGACGAGCAGTACTTC. The full variable domain, rest sourced from reference TRBV14 and TRBJ2-7, is EAGVTQFPSHSVIEKGQTVTLRCDPISGHDNLYWYRRVMGKEIKFLLHFVKESKQDESGMPNNRFLAERTGGTYSTLKVQPAELEDSGVYFCASSQWGALDEQYFGPGTRLTVT.

The chain combines TRBV20-1 with TRBJ2-7; 7 bases align to TRBD1. This CDR3 has 14 residues. V gave up 4 bases and J gave up 2 bases; unmatched junction bases: 8. Germline V CDR1 and CDR2: DFQATT, SNEGSKA (reference sequence). CDR3 DNA: TGCAGTGCTAAACTAGACAGGGACACCTACGAGCAGTACTTC. Amino acids: CSAKLDRDTYEQYF.

This clonotype was seen at least ten times. V usage is TRBV25-1 and J usage is TRBJ1-4; D gene ambiguous. V was shortened by 7 bases and J by 6 bases, with 9 bases between the two germline ends. The length of the CDR3 is 12 residues. Germline assignment: CDR1 MGHDK and CDR2 SYGVNS. The CDR3 nucleotides read TGTGCCAGCAATCAGGCATATGAAAAACTGTTTTTT. It encodes CASNQAYEKLFF.

The rearrangement links TRBV9 to TRBJ1-6, with D possibly being TRBD1 (5 bases). V shed 4 bases and J shed 4 bases, with 9 bases lying between them. The length of the CDR3 is 14 residues. Germline V CDR1 and CDR2: SGDLS, YYNGEE. Here the CDR3 DNA reads TGTGCCAGCAGCCTACGACAGTATAATTCACCCCTCCACTTT. Amino acids: CASSLRQYNSPLHF.

The rearrangement uses TRBV29-1 and TRBJ1-1; TRBD1 matches at 7 bases. The CDR3 spans 13 residues. Germline V gene lookup returns CDR1 SQVTM and CDR2 ANQGSEA. V was clipped by 5 bases and J by 10 bases; unmatched bases: 13. CDR3 nucleotides: TGCAGCGTTAATGAAAGACAGGGCGATGGAGCTTTCTTT. Amino acid sequence: CSVNERQGDGAFF.

About this clonotype: The germline gene is not matched at one end of the junction; a read error may be the cause. The rearrangement links TRBV7-2 to TRBJ1-1; 7 nucleotides align to TRBD1. The length of the CDR3 is 14 residues. Germline CDR1 reads SGHTA; CDR2 reads FQGNSA. CDR3: CASSDGQDQTEAFF. In DNA, the CDR3 is TGCGCCAGCAGCGACGGACAGGATCAAACTGAAGCTTTCTTT.

The gene calls are TRBV6-6 and TRBJ1-4; TRBD1 matches at 8 bases. Looked up from germline, CDR1 is MNHNY and CDR2 is SVGAGI (reference sequence). The CDR3 is 15 residues long. J was trimmed by 8 bases and V by 5 bases; bases with no gene match: 10. DNA for the CDR3: TGTGCCAGCAGTGACGAGGGACAGGCTCTGGAAAAACTGTTTTTT. It translates to CASSDEGQALEKLFF.

This clonotype was counted only a few times. The chain combines TRBV20-1 with TRBJ2-5, with a tentative D call TRBD2 (5 bases). The germline V gene has CDR1 DFQATT and CDR2 SNEGSKA (reference sequence). The CDR3 consists of 13 residues. V lost 6 bases to trimming and J lost 6 bases, with 17 bases between them. The DNA for the CDR3 is TGCAGTGCGAGGCCGGGGATGGGAAAGACCCAGTACTTC. It is translated as CSARPGMGKTQYF.

This clonotype came up many times. This chain connects TRBV15 to TRBJ1-1, with TRBD1 matching 7 bases. The CDR3 has 14 residues. Germline V CDR1 and CDR2: LNHNV, YYDKDF (reference sequence). The trim removed 8 bases at V and 2 bases at J, leaving 8 bases unmatched. The CDR3 is CATLRTGSNTEAFF. The CDR3 bases are TGTGCCACCCTTCGGACAGGATCAAACACTGAAGCTTTCTTT.

This clonotype was counted ten times or more. The chain is built from TRBV9 and TRBJ2-7; unclear D gene. The CDR3 is 12 residues long. Trimming took 0 bases from V and 6 from J, leaving 7 bases between them. Germline CDR1 SGDLS, CDR2 YYNGEE. CDR3 sequence reads: CASSVGRGEQYF. DNA of the CDR3: TGTGCCAGCAGCGTAGGGCGAGGCGAGCAGTACTTC. Combining the CDR3 with reference TRBV9 and TRBJ2-7 gives the whole variable domain DSGVTQTPKHLITATGQRVTLRCSPRSGDLSVYWYQQSLDQGLQFLIQYYNGEERAKGNILERFSAQQFPDLHSELNLSSLELGDSALYFCASSVGRGEQYFGPGTRLTVT.

There are a few counts of this clonotype. It is likely a read error, because the conserved phenylalanine at the end of the CDR3 is missing. The CDR3 region is CASSQQGFEQYL. The CDR3 DNA follows: TGTGCCAGCAGCCAACAGGGCTTCGAGCAGTACCTC. V is TRBV14 and J is TRBJ2-7; a weak D match, TRBD1 (5 bases). Germline V gene lookup returns CDR1 SGHDN and CDR2 FVKESK. Trimming stripped 2 bases from V and 6 bases from J, with 8 bases between. The CDR3 covers 12 residues.

In this sample, this clonotype turned up many times. This chain links TRBV5-1 with TRBJ1-5, with 8 positions matching TRBD1. The CDR3 covers 14 residues. The germline V gene encodes CDR1 SGHRS and CDR2 YFSETQ. Losses at the gene ends were 4 bases for V and 8 bases for J; bases not matched to a gene: 8. As DNA, the CDR3 is TGCGCCAGCAGCGGGGGACAGGCAGGGGAGCCCCAGCATTTT. This translates into CASSGGQAGEPQHF.